This T cell receptor (beta chain) stems from a study of T cells in Graves' hyperthyroidism and ophthalmopathy. Study-level information: Peripheral blood was taken when the disease was first diagnosed, before any treatment began. Findings and limits, study-wide: Stable hyperthyroidism and ophthalmopathy were separated using 13 V-J signatures. The model anticipated ophthalmopathy a median approximately six months pre-onset.

This clonotype was seen only a few times. Its antigen remains unidentified. From germline, CDR1 is SGHAT and CDR2 FQNNGV. Trimming removed 5 bases from V and 6 bases from J; junction bases left unmatched: 12. The CDR3 runs 18 residues. The CDR3 regions of TCR beta were amplified from RNA transcripts. The TCR CDR3 was amplified in a first-round RT-PCR using the HTBI primer set. TCRdb reprocessed the multiplex PCR reads via MiXCR and lists one record per CDR3 protein. This table holds about 400,000 distinct CDR3 sequences, roughly 14% found once. PBMCs came from about 10 ml fresh peripheral blood. Material for sequencing was blood. V and J are TRBV11-2 and TRBJ2-3, with 15 nucleotides matching TRBD2. The TCR sequence derives from a woman aged 18-29 years with Graves' hyperthyroidism. CDR3 bases: TGTGCCAGCAGCCGGACCTGGACTAGCGGGGGGGCTGGGGATACGCAGTATTTT. Its translation is CASSRTWTSGGAGDTQYF.